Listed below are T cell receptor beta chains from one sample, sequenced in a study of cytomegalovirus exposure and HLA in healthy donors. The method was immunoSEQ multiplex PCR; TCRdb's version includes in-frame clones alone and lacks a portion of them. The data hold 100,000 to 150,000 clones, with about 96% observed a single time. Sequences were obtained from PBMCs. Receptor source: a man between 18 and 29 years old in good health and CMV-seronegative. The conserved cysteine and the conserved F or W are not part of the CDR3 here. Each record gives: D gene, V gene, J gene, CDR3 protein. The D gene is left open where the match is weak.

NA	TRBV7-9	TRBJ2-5	ASSLVGQETQY
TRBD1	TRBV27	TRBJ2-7	ASSLTGGSPYEQY
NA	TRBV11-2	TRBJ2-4	ASSSGLAKNIQY
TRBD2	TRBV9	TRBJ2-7	ASSVSGTSVNEQY
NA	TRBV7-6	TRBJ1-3	ASSLEDSVGNTIY
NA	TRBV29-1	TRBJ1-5	SVADSYSNQPQH
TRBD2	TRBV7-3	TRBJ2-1	ASSLGIAGGKNEQF
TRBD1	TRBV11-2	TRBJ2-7	ASTLGLGTGESYEQY
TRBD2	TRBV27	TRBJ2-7	ASSLSGGTSGSSSYEQY
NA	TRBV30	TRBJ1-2	AWSIRINYGYT
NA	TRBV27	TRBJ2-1	ASSRLHNEQF
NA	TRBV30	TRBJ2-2	AWSVGVSNTGELF
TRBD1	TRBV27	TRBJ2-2	ASSLTGVITGELF
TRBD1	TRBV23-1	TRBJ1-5	ASKETGGAKSNQPQH
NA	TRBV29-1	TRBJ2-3	SVGEGQGSTDTQY
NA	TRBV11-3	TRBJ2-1	ASSLEEGGLEAGFYNEQF
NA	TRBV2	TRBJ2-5	ASMPLSGTLQETQY
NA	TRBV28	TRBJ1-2	ASRRDSTTRGYT
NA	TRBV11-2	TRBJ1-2	ASGRSGYT
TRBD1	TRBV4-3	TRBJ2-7	ASSQGTGLYEQY
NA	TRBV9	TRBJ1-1	ASSVGGTTEAF
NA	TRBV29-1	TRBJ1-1	SVGYQDTEAF
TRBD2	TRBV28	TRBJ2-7	ASKAGGTPYEQY
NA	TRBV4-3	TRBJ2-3	ASSPGRRSDTQY
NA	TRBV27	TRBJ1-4	ATSEWQTTTNEKLF